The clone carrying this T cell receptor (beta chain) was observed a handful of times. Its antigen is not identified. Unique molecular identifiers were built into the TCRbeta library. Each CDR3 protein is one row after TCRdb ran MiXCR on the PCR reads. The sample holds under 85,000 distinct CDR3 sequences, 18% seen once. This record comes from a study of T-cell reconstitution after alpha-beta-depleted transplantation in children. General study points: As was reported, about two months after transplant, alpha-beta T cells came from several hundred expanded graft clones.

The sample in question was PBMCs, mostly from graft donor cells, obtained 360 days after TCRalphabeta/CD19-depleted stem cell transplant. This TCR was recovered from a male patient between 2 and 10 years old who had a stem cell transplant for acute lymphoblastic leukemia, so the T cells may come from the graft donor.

CDR3 DNA: TGTGCCACCAGTGGCGGGACGCGACGAAGGGAGACCCAGTACTTC. Protein product: CATSGGTRRRETQYF. The gene calls are TRBV24-1 and TRBJ2-5, with D perhaps matching TRBD2 (6 bases). This CDR3 is built from 15 residues. CDR1 and CDR2 from the germline V gene are KGHDR and SFDVKD. Deletions cut 5 bases from V and 5 bases from J, with 17 bases between.